The TCR beta chain under discussion was sequenced for a study of cytomegalovirus exposure and HLA in healthy donors. Sequencing was performed with immunoSEQ multiplex PCR; in TCRdb, only in-frame clones are kept and a portion is missing. In the table there are hundreds of thousands of clones, roughly 87% of which are singletons. The V and J ends lost 3 bases and 1 base respectively, with 9 bases between them. The CDR3 sequence is 14 residues long. CDR1 is MGHDK, CDR2 SYGVNS, per germline. The J gene is TRBJ1-1, the V gene TRBV25-1, with D perhaps matching TRBD1 (6 bases). The sequencing sample was made of PBMCs. The clonotype comes from a man aged 18 to 29 in good health and CMV-seropositive. CDR3 nucleotides: TGTGCCAGCAGTGACAGGGGCGAGAACACTGAAGCTTTCTTT. This sequence encodes CASSDRGENTEAFF.